The 31 T cell receptor beta chains in this list originate from one sample, sequenced in a study of cytomegalovirus exposure and HLA in healthy donors. Sequenced by immunoSEQ multiplex PCR; TCRdb stores in-frame clones only, minus some. The sample holds about 250,000 clones, 87% seen once. The specimen sequenced was PBMCs. These receptors were taken from a man aged 18 to 30 in good health and CMV-seropositive.

V gene TRBV7-6 combines with J gene TRBJ2-1, with D uncertain. Germline V gives CDR1 SGHVS, CDR2 FNYEAQ. The CDR3 is 12 amino acids. Between the trimmed V and J ends, which lost 6 bases and 4 bases, there was a span of 7 bases. The CDR3 nucleotides read TGTGCCAGCAGGGACCAATACAATGAGCAGTTCTTC. Its translation: CASRDQYNEQFF.

The V and J genes are TRBV6-6 and TRBJ1-1; TRBD1 is a possible D gene (5 bases). Trimming stripped 7 bases from V and 5 bases from J, with 17 bases between. The germline gives CDR1 MNHNY, CDR2 SVGAGI (reference sequence). CDR3 size: 14 residues. CDR3: CASKGTGLGTEAFF. The CDR3 nucleotides read TGTGCCAGCAAGGGTACGGGGCTTGGGACTGAAGCTTTCTTT.

This clone showed up just a few times. The chain uses TRBV27 and TRBJ2-7; the D is unclear. V was cut by 8 bases and J by 1 base, with 12 bases left in between. Per germline, CDR1 MNHEY and CDR2 SMNVEV (reference sequence). The CDR3 sequence is 13 residues long. CDR3 coding DNA: TGTGCCAGCCGGTTGGGCGGTTCCTACGAGCAGTACTTC. Translating it yields CASRLGGSYEQYF.

In its sample, this clone was seen once. The chain couples TRBV5-8 to TRBJ1-1, with D hard to call. The V gene lost 4 bases and the J gene lost 5 bases, with 15 bases spanning the gap. Per the germline V gene, CDR1 is SGHTS and CDR2 is YDEGEE. The CDR3 contains 14 residues. The CDR3 sequence: CASSVGLGGTEAFF. CDR3 nucleotides: TGTGCCAGCAGCGTCGGTTTGGGAGGGACTGAAGCTTTCTTT.

This rearrangement joins TRBV5-1 to TRBJ2-3, with 8 positions matching TRBD2. The germline V gene has CDR1 SGHRS and CDR2 YFSETQ. J gave up 4 bases and V 4 bases, and 5 bases lay outside the gene matches. The CDR3 has 14 residues. The CDR3 DNA follows: TGCGCCAGCAGCGGAGGACTAGCTTCAGATACGCAGTATTTT. Amino acids: CASSGGLASDTQYF. Full variable domain (rest looked up from reference TRBV5-1 and TRBJ2-3): KAGVTQTPRYLIKTRGQQVTLSCSPISGHRSVSWYQQTPGQGLQFLFEYFSETQRNKGNFPGRFSGRQFSNSRSEMNVSTLELGDSALYLCASSGGLASDTQYFGPGTRLTVL.

The sample holds one count of this clone. The genes are TRBV5-4 and TRBJ2-7; TRBD2 matches 13 bases. The CDR3 has 15 amino acids. Looked up from germline, CDR1 is SGHNT and CDR2 is YYREEE (reference sequence). V was pared by 4 bases and J by 3 bases, with 4 bases of the junction left unmatched. CDR3 sequence reads: CASSPRTSGSYEQYF. For the CDR3, the DNA is TGTGCCAGCAGCCCGCGGACTAGCGGGAGCTACGAGCAGTACTTC.

The chain carries TRBV5-1 and TRBJ2-5; D is ambiguous. This CDR3 comprises 14 residues. Germline CDR1 SGHRS, CDR2 YFSETQ. Trimming left V 0 bases short and J 3 bases short, with 9 bases between. For the CDR3, the DNA is TGCGCCAGCAGCTTGGCCGGTAGGGAAGAGACCCAGTACTTC. Its protein product is CASSLAGREETQYF.

The rearrangement joins TRBV5-4 to TRBJ2-5; D is tentatively TRBD1 or TRBD2 (6 bases each). Germline CDR1 SGHNT, CDR2 YYREEE (reference sequence). The germline V and J ends were trimmed by 5 bases and 5 bases, with 16 bases remaining between them. The CDR3 is 14 residues long. CDR3 sequence: CASSPYWGAETQYF. The DNA of the CDR3 is TGTGCCAGCAGTCCATACTGGGGGGCGGAGACCCAGTACTTC.

This clone was observed once. This chain uses TRBV19 with TRBJ2-7; 10 bases line up with TRBD1. V lost 5 bases to trimming and J lost 7 bases; unmatched junction nucleotides: 11. The CDR3 is made up of 15 amino acids. Germline CDR1 is LNHDA and CDR2 is SQIVND (reference sequence). The CDR3 is CASSPLDRGTEEQYF. DNA for the CDR3: TGTGCCAGTAGTCCCCTGGACAGGGGGACGGAAGAGCAGTACTTC.

The V gene is TRBV27, the J gene TRBJ2-7, with 9 nucleotides matching TRBD1. The CDR3 has 13 amino acids. Losses at the gene ends were 4 bases for V and 3 bases for J; bases not matched to a gene: 1. Germline V gives CDR1 MNHEY, CDR2 SMNVEV (reference sequence). CDR3 protein: CASSSGQGYEQYF. The CDR3, as DNA: TGTGCCAGCAGTTCGGGACAGGGCTACGAGCAGTACTTC.

V is TRBV25-1 and J is TRBJ2-1; no reliable D call. The V gene's germline CDR1 is MGHDK and CDR2 SYGVNS. Between the trimmed V and J ends, which lost 1 base and 3 bases, there was a span of 1 base. The CDR3 covers 12 residues. The CDR3 reads CASSEFYNEQFF. The CDR3 DNA follows: TGTGCCAGCAGTGAATTCTACAATGAGCAGTTCTTC. Variable domain in full (rest from reference TRBV25-1 and TRBJ2-1): EADIYQTPRYLVIGTGKKITLECSQTMGHDKMYWYQQDPGMELHLIHYSYGVNSTEKGDLSSESTVSRIRTEHFPLTLESARPSHTSQYLCASSEFYNEQFFGPGTRLTVL.

This chain joins TRBV18 and TRBJ2-4; D not certain. Between the trimmed V and J ends, which lost 5 bases and 6 bases, there was a span of 11 bases. This CDR3 region has 13 residues. In germline, CDR1 is KGHSH, CDR2 LQKENI. CDR3 in DNA: TGTGCCAGCTCAAATGCTCAGCGAAACATTCAGTACTTC. Its translation: CASSNAQRNIQYF.

The chain recombines TRBV29-1 with TRBJ1-3; D gene unclear. Between the trimmed V and J ends, which lost 1 base and 0 bases, there was a span of 10 bases. The CDR3 has 15 amino acids. CDR1 is SQVTM and CDR2 is ANQGSEA in the germline V gene. This CDR3 reads CSVEVGRVSGNTIYF. In nucleotides, the CDR3 is TGCAGCGTTGAAGTAGGCAGAGTCTCTGGAAACACCATATATTTT.

The chain combines TRBV4-1 with TRBJ2-1; D uncertain. The CDR3 runs to 17 residues. The germline gives CDR1 MGHRA, CDR2 YSYEKL. V was trimmed by 0 bases and J by 0 bases, leaving 12 bases between them. The CDR3 reads CASSQDWPASSYNEQFF. The CDR3 region has the DNA TGCGCCAGCAGCCAAGATTGGCCGGCAAGCTCCTACAATGAGCAGTTCTTC.

The count of this clone is one. V and J are TRBV10-1 and TRBJ1-2, with D perhaps matching TRBD1 (5 bases). The CDR3 is 13 amino acids. Trimming pared 3 bases from V and 6 bases from J, leaving 11 bases between. In germline, CDR1 is WNHNN, CDR2 SYGVQD (reference sequence). This CDR3 is CASSDDSRNGYTF. The CDR3 DNA is TGCGCCAGCAGTGACGACAGCCGGAATGGCTACACCTTC.

This chain links TRBV4-3 with TRBJ2-3, with a possible D match to TRBD1 (5 bases). Germline values: CDR1 LGHNA, CDR2 YSLEER. This CDR3 comprises 16 residues. The ends were cut back, 0 bases at V and 1 base at J, with 11 bases in the middle. The CDR3 is CASSQDQETGTDTQYF. DNA of the CDR3: TGCGCCAGCAGCCAAGATCAGGAGACAGGCACAGATACGCAGTATTTT.

The chain carries TRBV7-2 and TRBJ1-4; TRBD1 is a possible D gene (6 bases). Germline values: CDR1 SGHTA, CDR2 FQGNSA. V was clipped by 0 bases and J by 0 bases, with 8 bases between them. The CDR3 is 16 residues long. The CDR3 DNA sequence: TGTGCCAGCAGCTTAGCGGGGGCAGCAACTAATGAAAAACTGTTTTTT. This encodes CASSLAGAATNEKLFF.

The V call is TRBV27, the J call TRBJ2-6; D is ambiguous. CDR3 length: 15 residues. Germline-derived CDR1 and CDR2 are MNHEY and SMNVEV (reference sequence). V was trimmed by 8 bases and J by 0 bases, leaving 11 bases between them. CDR3 sequence: CASSTEYSGANVLTF. DNA of the CDR3: TGTGCCAGCTCGACGGAGTACTCTGGGGCCAACGTCCTGACTTTC.

J is TRBJ2-3 and V is TRBV4-1; TRBD2 matches 14 bases. The junction had 11 bases not matched to a gene; V was cut back by 4 bases and J by 8 bases. The CDR3 totals 17 residues. Germline CDR1 and CDR2: MGHRA and YSYEKL. The CDR3 here is CASSPTGLAGAYGTQYF. CDR3 nucleotides: TGCGCCAGCAGCCCTACGGGACTAGCGGGAGCTTACGGTACGCAGTATTTT.

The chain couples TRBV6-6 to TRBJ1-5, with TRBD1 matching 7 bases. Germline-derived CDR1 and CDR2 are MNHNY and SVGAGI (reference sequence). Trimming took 7 bases from V and 2 from J; bases not matched to a gene: 8. The CDR3 is 15 residues long. The CDR3 nucleotides read TGTGCCAGCACCCGACAGGGTTCTGGCAATCAGCCCCAGCATTTT. Amino acid sequence: CASTRQGSGNQPQHF.

The chain uses TRBV6-6 and TRBJ2-1; D gene unclear. In germline, CDR1 is MNHNY, CDR2 SVGAGI (reference sequence). With 1 base removed from V and 4 bases from J, the gap between germline ends came to 8 bases. The CDR3 runs to 14 residues. The DNA of the CDR3 is TGTGCCAGCAGTTACTTCCCAGGATACAATGAGCAGTTCTTC. It is translated as CASSYFPGYNEQFF.

A few counts support this clone. The J gene is TRBJ1-1, the V gene TRBV6-1; D not resolved. V was cut by 6 bases and J by 7 bases, with 9 bases left in between. This CDR3 comprises 11 residues. The germline V gene encodes CDR1 MNHNS and CDR2 SASEGT. Written as DNA, the CDR3 is TGTGCCAGCAGGGAACAGAGTGAAGCTTTCTTT. Its protein product is CASREQSEAFF.

The sample holds one count of this clone. The chain combines TRBV30 with TRBJ2-5; D might be TRBD2 (6 bases). The CDR3 contains 13 residues. V gave up 2 bases and J gave up 2 bases, with 9 bases separating them. Germline V lookup: CDR1 GTSNPN, CDR2 SVGIG (reference sequence). The CDR3 sequence is CAWSRDLQETQYF. The CDR3 region has the DNA TGTGCCTGGAGTCGGGACTTACAAGAGACCCAGTACTTC.

The CDR3 spells CASSSRMVGGYTF. Written as DNA, the CDR3 is TGTGCCAGCAGTTCCCGGATGGTGGGTGGCTACACCTTC. The chain has TRBV28 and TRBJ1-2; D gene uncertain. This CDR3 spans 13 amino acids. Germline V gene sequence: CDR1 MDHEN, CDR2 SYDVKM. V shed 4 bases and J shed 7 bases, with 13 bases lying between them.

This chain uses TRBV7-9 with TRBJ2-3; D gene uncertain. The CDR3 runs 14 residues. Germline CDR1 and CDR2: SEHNR and FQNEAQ (reference sequence). V lost 1 base and J lost 2, with 7 bases in between. Here the CDR3 reads CASSLGDPTDTQYF. The CDR3 nucleotides read TGTGCCAGCAGCTTAGGGGATCCCACAGATACGCAGTATTTT.

The chain carries TRBV28 and TRBJ1-3; D call uncertain. The CDR3 has 13 residues. The V end lost 6 bases, the J end lost 1 base, and 7 bases lay between the germline ends. Per the germline V gene, CDR1 is MDHEN and CDR2 is SYDVKM. The CDR3 DNA is TGTGCCAGCAGCGAAACATCTGGAAACACCATATATTTT. Its protein is CASSETSGNTIYF.

This clone has just a few counts. The rearrangement uses TRBV2 and TRBJ1-2; perhaps TRBD1 as D (6 bases). Germline lookup yields CDR1 SNHLY and CDR2 FYNNEI. This CDR3 has 14 residues. Deletions cut 6 bases from V and 6 bases from J, with 17 bases between. CDR3 loop: CASRGAGEFHGYTF. CDR3 nucleotides: TGTGCCAGCAGGGGGGCAGGGGAGTTTCATGGCTACACCTTC.

V is TRBV29-1 and J is TRBJ2-2, with D possibly TRBD1 on 5 matching bases. V dropped 7 bases and J dropped 4 bases, with 7 bases sitting between them. This CDR3 has 11 residues. The germline gives CDR1 SQVTM, CDR2 ANQGSEA. The CDR3 loop is CSGRGTGELFF. CDR3 DNA: TGCAGCGGAAGGGGCACCGGGGAGCTGTTTTTT.

A single count supports this clone. The chain is built from TRBV11-2 and TRBJ2-7; 11 bases match TRBD1. The CDR3 is made up of 15 amino acids. J lost 7 bases, V lost 3 bases, and 8 bases had no gene match. In germline, CDR1 is SGHAT, CDR2 FQNNGV. The CDR3 DNA is TGTGCCAGCAGCTTCCAAGGACAGGGGGCGAATGAGCAGTACTTC. Encoded protein: CASSFQGQGANEQYF.

CDR3 sequence: CASSVGRRAPNYEQYF. The DNA for the CDR3 is TGCGCCAGCAGTGTCGGACGGCGAGCCCCTAACTACGAGCAGTACTTC. V gene TRBV10-1 combines with J gene TRBJ2-7; D uncertain. Germline V gene sequence: CDR1 WNHNN, CDR2 SYGVQD (reference sequence). The CDR3 consists of 16 residues. The V and J ends lost 4 bases and 3 bases respectively, with 19 bases between them.

The J gene is TRBJ2-1, the V gene TRBV5-1, with 8 nucleotides matching TRBD2. Germline V gene lookup returns CDR1 SGHRS and CDR2 YFSETQ. V lost 2 bases, J lost 2 bases, and 3 bases stayed unmatched. The CDR3 has 15 residues. CDR3 nucleotides: TGCGCCAGCAGCTTACGGGAGGGCCCCTACAATGAGCAGTTCTTC. It specifies CASSLREGPYNEQFF.